One sample yielded the 22 T cell receptor beta chains listed below, sequenced in a study of cytomegalovirus exposure and HLA in healthy donors (dated by TCRdb to the late 2010s). To prepare the library, the immunoSEQ multiplex PCR assay was applied. For the multiplex PCR, a mixture combining 60 forward primers for TCR Vbeta segments and 13 reverse primers for TCR Jbeta segments was used. The table comes from immuneACCESS by way of TCRdb, which keeps in-frame sequences with V and J called. Part of the clones is missing from these tables; in studies checked, under half for an unresolved V gene and the rest for unknown reasons. The sample records under 150,000 clones, roughly 77% of which are singletons. The ten largest make up approximately 2% of the sample. The specimen sequenced was PBMCs. The receptor set was obtained from a man younger than 45 in good health and CMV-seronegative.

This clone was seen once. The chain couples TRBV20-1 to TRBJ2-1; 14 positions agree with TRBD2. CDR3 length equals 11 residues. Germline V gene lookup returns CDR1 DFQATT and CDR2 SNEGSKA (reference sequence). DNA of the CDR3: TGCAGGGGGACTAGCGGGAGCGCGCAGTTCTTC. It is translated as CRGTSGSAQFF.

This clone occurred a few times. The CDR3 is CASSERGTGDYNEQFF. In DNA form, the CDR3 reads TGTGCCAGCAGTGAAAGGGGGACAGGGGACTACAATGAGCAGTTCTTC. The J gene is TRBJ2-1, the V gene TRBV6-1; 10 bases align to TRBD1. CDR3 length: 16 residues. Per germline, CDR1 MNHNS and CDR2 SASEGT. V trimming: 2 bases; J trimming: 3 bases; junction bases outside the gene matches: 4.

The gene calls are TRBV5-1 and TRBJ2-7; 10 nucleotides match TRBD1. Germline CDR1 and CDR2: SGHRS and YFSETQ. The CDR3 covers 15 residues. V shed 4 bases and J 5 bases; nucleotides not matched to a gene: 9. CDR3 sequence (DNA): TGCGCCAGCAGCCGATCGCCTGGGACAGGGGACGAGCAGTACTTC. Amino acid sequence: CASSRSPGTGDEQYF.

This sequence joins TRBV6-5 and TRBJ1-5; possibly TRBD1 for D (5 bases). CDR1 is MNHEY and CDR2 is SVGAGI in the germline V gene. Trimming took 4 bases from V and 3 from J, leaving 13 bases between them. The CDR3 totals 15 residues. CDR3 loop: CASSSRGGYNQPQHF. Written as DNA, the CDR3 is TGTGCCAGCAGTTCAAGGGGTGGATACAATCAGCCCCAGCATTTT.

The chain has TRBV6-1 and TRBJ1-2, with 7 bases identical to TRBD1. The trim removed 5 bases at V and 3 bases at J, leaving 9 bases unmatched. The CDR3 is 15 residues long. Per the germline V gene, CDR1 is MNHNS and CDR2 is SASEGT. The CDR3, as DNA: TGTGCCAGCAGTTCCAGCGCCCAGGGGGACTATGGCTACACCTTC. Encoded protein: CASSSSAQGDYGYTF.

The V gene is TRBV30, the J gene TRBJ1-1, with D possibly matching TRBD1 (6 bases). The V and J ends lost 2 bases and 4 bases respectively, with 11 bases between them. The CDR3 extends over 13 amino acids. In germline, CDR1 is GTSNPN, CDR2 SVGIG (reference sequence). The CDR3 bases are TGTGCCTGGAGTACACAGGGTGGCACTGAAGCTTTCTTT. Its translation: CAWSTQGGTEAFF.

This clone was counted a few times. This chain joins TRBV5-6 and TRBJ2-1, with 7 bases aligning to TRBD2. V was pared by 0 bases and J by 3 bases, with 3 bases of the junction left unmatched. The CDR3 runs to 15 residues. The germline CDR1 and CDR2 sequences are SGHDT and YYEEEE. The CDR3: CASSLVGGGYNEQFF. CDR3 bases: TGTGCCAGCAGCTTGGTGGGGGGGGGCTACAATGAGCAGTTCTTC. Full variable domain (remainder filled in from reference TRBV5-6 and TRBJ2-1): DAGVTQSPTHLIKTRGQQVTLRCSPKSGHDTVSWYQQALGQGPQFIFQYYEEEERQRGNFPDRFSGHQFPNYSSELNVNALLLGDSALYLCASSLVGGGYNEQFFGPGTRLTVL.

This clone was counted between two and nine times. The CDR3 is CASSRTLPMNTEAFF. For the CDR3, the DNA is TGTGCCAGCAGCCGGACTTTGCCCATGAACACTGAAGCTTTCTTT. The chain recombines TRBV6-5 with TRBJ1-1; D is unresolved. V lost 6 bases and J lost 0, with 14 bases in between. From germline, CDR1 is MNHEY and CDR2 SVGAGI. This CDR3 is 15 amino acids long.

V and J are TRBV28 and TRBJ2-3; 13 positions agree with TRBD2. The V gene end was trimmed by 1 base and the J gene end by 13 bases; junction bases not matched to a gene: 8. The CDR3 consists of 15 residues. CDR1 is MDHEN and CDR2 is SYDVKM in the germline V gene. CDR3 nucleotide sequence: TGTGCCAGCAGTTTATCTCAACTAGCGGGAGGGGGGAAGTATTTT. It yields the protein CASSLSQLAGGGKYF.

The chain combines TRBV29-1 with TRBJ2-2; the match to TRBD2 covers 15 bases. This CDR3 has 17 residues. With 4 bases clipped from V and 0 bases from J, the junction kept 3 bases outside the gene matches. Germline values: CDR1 SQVTM, CDR2 ANQGSEA. The CDR3 sequence: CSVAGLAGGSNTGELFF. The DNA of the CDR3 is TGCAGCGTTGCCGGACTAGCGGGAGGGTCGAACACCGGGGAGCTGTTTTTT.

This chain connects TRBV28 to TRBJ2-7, with 7 bases identical to TRBD2. This CDR3 contains 14 residues. Germline assignment: CDR1 MDHEN and CDR2 SYDVKM. The trim removed 2 bases at V and 7 bases at J, leaving 8 bases unmatched. CDR3 nucleotide sequence: TGTGCCAGCAGTTTAAGGGGTGGGGGGGGAGAGCAGTACTTC. Encoded protein: CASSLRGGGGEQYF.

The chain has TRBV11-2 and TRBJ2-7, with 13 bases aligning to TRBD2. Losses at the gene ends were 2 bases for V and 3 bases for J; bases not matched to a gene: 10. The CDR3 contains 18 residues. CDR1 SGHAT and CDR2 FQNNGV come from the germline V gene. This CDR3 is CASSLSRTSGSGIYEQYF. Here the CDR3 DNA reads TGTGCCAGCAGCTTATCTAGGACTAGCGGGAGTGGGATCTACGAGCAGTACTTC.

The chain employs TRBV7-9 and TRBJ2-5, with a tentative D call TRBD1 (5 bases). Germline V gene sequence: CDR1 SEHNR, CDR2 FQNEAQ (reference sequence). CDR3 length: 13 amino acids. The V end was cut by 3 bases, the J end by 4 bases, with 9 bases between. The CDR3 DNA reads TGTGCCAGCAGCTTTTCAGGGCGAGAGACCCAGTACTTC. Protein product: CASSFSGRETQYF.

J is TRBJ1-2 and V is TRBV15; D is possibly TRBD1 (6 bases). Germline V gene data show CDR1 as LNHNV and CDR2 as YYDKDF (reference sequence). V was pared by 0 bases and J by 4 bases, with 15 bases between. The CDR3 loop spans 16 amino acids. In DNA, the CDR3 is TGTGCCACCAGCAGAGACCACTCAAAGACAGGCTATGGCTACACCTTC. This codes for CATSRDHSKTGYGYTF.

As to this clone: This may be a read error: a much more frequent sequence differs by one nucleotide. The genes are TRBV28 and TRBJ2-7; the D is unclear. The ends were cut back, 5 bases at V and 1 base at J, with 3 bases in the middle. The CDR3 sequence is 11 residues long. Germline values: CDR1 MDHEN, CDR2 SYDVKM. This chain's CDR3 is CASSTSYEQYF. The DNA for the CDR3 is TGTGCCAGCAGTACTTCCTACGAGCAGTACTTC.

The rearrangement joins TRBV6-5 to TRBJ2-7; TRBD2 is a possible D gene (6 bases). Trimming left V 0 bases short and J 2 bases short, with 11 bases between. There are 15 residues in the CDR3. Germline loops: CDR1 MNHEY, CDR2 SVGAGI. CDR3 residues: CASSYSFGGTYEQYF. Written as DNA, the CDR3 is TGTGCCAGCAGTTACTCATTTGGGGGGACCTACGAGCAGTACTTC.

In this sample, this clone turned up a few times. J is TRBJ1-1 and V is TRBV5-5; D is possibly TRBD1 (5 bases). The V gene lost 5 bases and the J gene lost 3 bases, with 14 bases spanning the gap. The V gene's germline CDR1 is SGHKS and CDR2 YYEKEE (reference sequence). There are 14 residues in the CDR3. The CDR3 DNA reads TGTGCCAGCAGTTTCCAGGGTTGGGACACTGAAGCTTTCTTT. This translates into CASSFQGWDTEAFF.

CDR3 coding DNA: TGTGCCAGCAGTTACGGGGACAGCTCCTACGAGCAGTACTTC. It is translated as CASSYGDSSYEQYF. This chain links TRBV6-6 with TRBJ2-7; 7 bases match TRBD1. Germline-derived CDR1 and CDR2 are MNHNY and SVGAGI (reference sequence). The ends lost 2 bases at V and 0 bases at J; junction bases unmatched: 1. This CDR3 has 14 amino acids.

This clone showed up just once. V and J are TRBV5-1 and TRBJ2-7, with a possible D match to TRBD1 (6 bases). The CDR3 runs 15 residues. CDR1 is SGHRS and CDR2 is YFSETQ in the germline V gene. The V gene lost 3 bases and the J gene lost 5 bases, with 18 bases spanning the gap. The DNA of the CDR3 is TGCGCCAGCAGCTCACAGGGCAACCACGACCACGAGCAGTACTTC. Its translation: CASSSQGNHDHEQYF.

The count of this clone is one. J is TRBJ2-5 and V is TRBV5-1; possible D gene TRBD1, 6 bases. This CDR3 region has 15 residues. V lost 0 bases and J 5 bases, leaving 14 bases between the germline ends. CDR1 is SGHRS, CDR2 YFSETQ, per germline. The CDR3 loop is CASSLDGRQGETQYF. DNA of the CDR3: TGCGCCAGCAGCTTGGATGGTCGTCAGGGGGAGACCCAGTACTTC. The entire variable domain, with the rest obtained from reference TRBV5-1 and TRBJ2-5, is as follows: KAGVTQTPRYLIKTRGQQVTLSCSPISGHRSVSWYQQTPGQGLQFLFEYFSETQRNKGNFPGRFSGRQFSNSRSEMNVSTLELGDSALYLCASSLDGRQGETQYFGPGTRLLVL.

The rearrangement uses TRBV27 and TRBJ1-2; possible D gene TRBD1, 5 bases. Germline CDR1 is MNHEY and CDR2 is SMNVEV (reference sequence). V lost 4 bases, J lost 4 bases, and 16 bases lay in between. This CDR3 is built from 15 residues. CDR3 in amino acids: CASSSFQGYRYGYTF. In DNA form, the CDR3 reads TGTGCCAGCAGTTCCTTTCAGGGTTATCGCTATGGCTACACCTTC.

This clone has only a few counts. This sequence joins TRBV28 and TRBJ1-3, with D uncertain. The CDR3 totals 13 residues. Trimming took 2 bases from V and 6 from J, leaving 8 bases between them. CDR1 is MDHEN and CDR2 is SYDVKM in the germline V gene. CDR3 coding DNA: TGTGCCAGCAGTTTACTGGCCAAAAACACCATATATTTT. Translation gives CASSLLAKNTIYF.